The 5 T cell receptor beta chains given below trace back to one sample, sequenced in a study of cytomegalovirus exposure and HLA in healthy donors (dated by TCRdb to 2016 to 2017). Receptor libraries were prepared by the immunoSEQ multiplex PCR assay. A mixture of 60 forward primers for TCR Vbeta segments and 13 reverse primers for TCR Jbeta segments was used in the multiplex PCR. In TCRdb, the immuneACCESS table is reduced to in-frame sequences with V and J assigned. These tables do not hold every clone; where another copy was compared, an unresolved V gene accounts for under half, and the others remain unexplained. Present in this sample are 160,000 or so clones, roughly four fifths of which were seen just once. The top ten hold over 4% of the sample. Sequencing was carried out using PBMCs. The receptors were gathered from a man aged 45-65 years in good health and CMV-seropositive.

J is TRBJ2-1 and V is TRBV6-5, with 9 bases that match TRBD1. There are 14 residues in the CDR3. The ends lost 7 bases at V and 4 bases at J; junction bases unmatched: 5. Germline CDR1 and CDR2: MNHEY and SVGAGI. For the CDR3, the DNA is TGTGCCAGCAATACAGGGGGCGAATACAATGAGCAGTTCTTC. Translating gives CASNTGGEYNEQFF.

The chain recombines TRBV5-6 with TRBJ2-3, with a weak D call TRBD1 (5 bases). Germline V CDR1 and CDR2: SGHDT, YYEEEE. This CDR3 is built from 14 residues. Trimming took 0 bases from V and 6 from J, leaving 11 bases between them. As DNA, the CDR3 is TGTGCCAGCAGCTTGGGGGGCAACCAGGATACGCAGTATTTT. This codes for CASSLGGNQDTQYF.

The chain employs TRBV6-5 and TRBJ1-4; possibly TRBD1 for D (5 bases). CDR1 and CDR2 from the germline V gene are MNHEY and SVGAGI. V was trimmed by 6 bases and J by 5 bases, leaving 7 bases between them. The CDR3 consists of 12 residues. CDR3 nucleotide sequence: TGTGCCAGCAGACAGGACAATGAAAAACTGTTTTTT. Translated: CASRQDNEKLFF.

A word on this clone: At one boundary the junction diverges from the germline segment, which might be a read error. This specimen includes other DNA sequences encoding the same CDR3. The rearrangement links TRBV27 to TRBJ1-2; D might be TRBD1 (6 bases). This CDR3 is built from 13 residues. Germline V gene lookup returns CDR1 MNHEY and CDR2 SMNVEV (reference sequence). CDR3 in amino acids: CASSWKTGYGYTF. CDR3 bases: TGCGCCAGCAGTTGGAAGACAGGTTATGGCTACACCTTC.

The chain is built from TRBV25-1 and TRBJ2-5; the match to TRBD2 covers 7 bases. Trimming removed 2 bases from V and 0 bases from J; junction bases left unmatched: 3. Germline loops: CDR1 MGHDK, CDR2 SYGVNS. The CDR3 is 15 residues long. CDR3 sequence: CASSELAVNQETQYF. DNA for the CDR3: TGTGCCAGCAGTGAACTAGCGGTGAACCAAGAGACCCAGTACTTC.